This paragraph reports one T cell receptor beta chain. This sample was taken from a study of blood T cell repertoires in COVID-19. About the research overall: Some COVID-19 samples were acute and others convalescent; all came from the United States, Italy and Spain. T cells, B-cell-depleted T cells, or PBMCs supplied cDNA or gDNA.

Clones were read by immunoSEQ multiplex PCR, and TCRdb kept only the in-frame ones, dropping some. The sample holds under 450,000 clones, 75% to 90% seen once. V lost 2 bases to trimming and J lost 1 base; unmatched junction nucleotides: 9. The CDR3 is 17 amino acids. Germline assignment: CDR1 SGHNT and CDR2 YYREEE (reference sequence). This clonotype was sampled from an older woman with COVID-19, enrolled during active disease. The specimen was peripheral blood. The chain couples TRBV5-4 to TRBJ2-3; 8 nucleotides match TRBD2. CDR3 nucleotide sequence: TGTGCCAGCAGCTTAGGCTGGGCGGGGGGCCGCACAGATACGCAGTATTTT. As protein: CASSLGWAGGRTDTQYF.